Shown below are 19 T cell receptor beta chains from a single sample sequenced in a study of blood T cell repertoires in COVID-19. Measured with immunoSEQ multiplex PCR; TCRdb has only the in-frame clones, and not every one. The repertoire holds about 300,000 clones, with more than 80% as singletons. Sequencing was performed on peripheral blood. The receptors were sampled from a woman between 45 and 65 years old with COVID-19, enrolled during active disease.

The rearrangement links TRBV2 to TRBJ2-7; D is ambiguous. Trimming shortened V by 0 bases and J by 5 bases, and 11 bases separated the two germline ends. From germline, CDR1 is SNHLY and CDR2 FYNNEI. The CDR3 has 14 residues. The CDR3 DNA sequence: TGTGCCAGCAGTGAAGCAACGGGTCGGCACGAGCAGTACTTC. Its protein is CASSEATGRHEQYF.

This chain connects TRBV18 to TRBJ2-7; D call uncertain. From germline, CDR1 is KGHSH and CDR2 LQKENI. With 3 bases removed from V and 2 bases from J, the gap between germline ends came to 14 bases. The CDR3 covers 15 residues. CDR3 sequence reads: CASSPGILLTYEQYF. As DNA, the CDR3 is TGTGCCAGCTCACCGGGTATTCTACTAACCTACGAGCAGTACTTC.

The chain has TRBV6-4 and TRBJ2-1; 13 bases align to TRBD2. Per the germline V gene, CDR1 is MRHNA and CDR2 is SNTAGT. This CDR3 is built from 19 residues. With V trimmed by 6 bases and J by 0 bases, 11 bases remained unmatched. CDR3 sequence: CASSVLAGGHQSSYNEQFF. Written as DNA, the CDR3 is TGTGCCAGCAGCGTACTAGCGGGAGGGCATCAGAGCTCCTACAATGAGCAGTTCTTC.

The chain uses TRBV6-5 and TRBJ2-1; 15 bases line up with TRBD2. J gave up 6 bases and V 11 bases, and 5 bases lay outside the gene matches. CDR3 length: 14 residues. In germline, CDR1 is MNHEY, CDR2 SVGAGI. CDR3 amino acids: CAHTGLAGGNEQFF. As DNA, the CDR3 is TGTGCCCACACGGGACTAGCGGGAGGCAATGAGCAGTTCTTC.

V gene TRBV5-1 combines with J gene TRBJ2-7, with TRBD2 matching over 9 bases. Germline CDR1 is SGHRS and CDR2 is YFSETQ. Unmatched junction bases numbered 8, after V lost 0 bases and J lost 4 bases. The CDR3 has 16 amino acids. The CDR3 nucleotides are TGCGCCAGCAGCTTGGGCCCTAGCGGGATCGATTACGAGCAGTACTTC. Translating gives CASSLGPSGIDYEQYF.

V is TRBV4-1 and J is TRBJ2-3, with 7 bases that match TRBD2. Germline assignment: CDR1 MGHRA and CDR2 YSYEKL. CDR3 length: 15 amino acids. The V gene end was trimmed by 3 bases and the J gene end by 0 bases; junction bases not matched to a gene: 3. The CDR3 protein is CASSHPGRSTDTQYF. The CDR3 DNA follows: TGCGCCAGCAGCCACCCCGGGAGGAGCACAGATACGCAGTATTTT.

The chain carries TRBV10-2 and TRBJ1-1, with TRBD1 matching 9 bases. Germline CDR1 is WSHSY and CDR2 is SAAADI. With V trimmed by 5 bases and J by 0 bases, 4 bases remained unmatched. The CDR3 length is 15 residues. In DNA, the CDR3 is TGCGCCAGCAGTCCGGGACAGGGCTTGAACACTGAAGCTTTCTTT. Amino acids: CASSPGQGLNTEAFF.

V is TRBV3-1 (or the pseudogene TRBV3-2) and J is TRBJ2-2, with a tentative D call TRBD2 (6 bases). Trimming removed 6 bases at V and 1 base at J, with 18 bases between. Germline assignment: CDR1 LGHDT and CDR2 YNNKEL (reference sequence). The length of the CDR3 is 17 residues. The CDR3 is CASRDVVAGKNTGELFF. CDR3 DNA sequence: TGTGCCAGCAGGGACGTCGTTGCGGGGAAGAACACCGGGGAGCTGTTTTTT.

DNA for the CDR3: TGCAGTGCTCACCGGGGGGAGACCCAGTACTTC. This translates into CSAHRGETQYF. V usage is TRBV20-1 and J usage is TRBJ2-5, with D perhaps matching TRBD2 (6 bases). V shed 5 bases and J shed 5 bases, with 9 bases lying between them. The CDR3 is 11 amino acids. CDR1 is DFQATT, CDR2 SNEGSKA, per germline (reference sequence).

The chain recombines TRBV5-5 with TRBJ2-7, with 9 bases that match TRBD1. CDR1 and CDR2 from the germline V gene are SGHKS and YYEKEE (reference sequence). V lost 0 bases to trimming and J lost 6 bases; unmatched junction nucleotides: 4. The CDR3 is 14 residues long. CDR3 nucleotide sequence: TGTGCCAGCAGCTTGGATGGACAGGGGAGCGAGCAGTACTTC. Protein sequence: CASSLDGQGSEQYF.

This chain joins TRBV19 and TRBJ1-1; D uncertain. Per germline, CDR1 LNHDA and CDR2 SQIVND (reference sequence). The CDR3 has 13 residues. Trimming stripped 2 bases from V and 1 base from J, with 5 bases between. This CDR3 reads CASSISENTEAFF. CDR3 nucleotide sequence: TGTGCCAGTAGTATATCAGAGAACACTGAAGCTTTCTTT.

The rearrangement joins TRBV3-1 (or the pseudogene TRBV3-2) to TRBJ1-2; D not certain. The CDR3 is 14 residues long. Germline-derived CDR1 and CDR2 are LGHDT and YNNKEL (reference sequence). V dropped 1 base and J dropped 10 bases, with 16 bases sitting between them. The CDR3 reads CASSQGLRAGFYTF. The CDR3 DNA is TGTGCCAGCAGCCAAGGGCTGCGAGCAGGCTTCTACACCTTC.

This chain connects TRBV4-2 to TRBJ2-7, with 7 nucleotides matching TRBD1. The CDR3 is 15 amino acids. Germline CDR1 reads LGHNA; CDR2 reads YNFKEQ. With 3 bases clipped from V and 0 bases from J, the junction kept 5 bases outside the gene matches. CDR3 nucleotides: TGTGCCAGCAGCCACGAGGGGGACAGCTCCTACGAGCAGTACTTC. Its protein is CASSHEGDSSYEQYF.

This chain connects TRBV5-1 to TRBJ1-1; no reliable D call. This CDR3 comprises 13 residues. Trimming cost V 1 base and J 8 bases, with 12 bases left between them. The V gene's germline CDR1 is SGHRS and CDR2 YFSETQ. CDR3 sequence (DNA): TGCGCCAGCAGCTTGTCATCAACAGCCGAAGCTTTCTTT. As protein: CASSLSSTAEAFF.

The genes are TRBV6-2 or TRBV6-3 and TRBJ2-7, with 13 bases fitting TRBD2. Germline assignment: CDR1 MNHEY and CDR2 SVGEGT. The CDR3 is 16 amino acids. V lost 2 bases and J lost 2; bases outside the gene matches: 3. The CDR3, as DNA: TGTGCCAGCAGTTACGGGGGACTAGCGGGGACCTACGAGCAGTACTTC. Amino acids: CASSYGGLAGTYEQYF.

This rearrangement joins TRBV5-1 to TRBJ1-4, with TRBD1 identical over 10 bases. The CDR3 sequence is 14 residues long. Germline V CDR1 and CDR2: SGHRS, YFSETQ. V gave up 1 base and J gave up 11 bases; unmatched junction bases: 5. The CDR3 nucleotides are TGCGCCAGCAGCTTGCCCGGGACAGGGGACAAACTGTTTTTT. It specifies CASSLPGTGDKLFF.

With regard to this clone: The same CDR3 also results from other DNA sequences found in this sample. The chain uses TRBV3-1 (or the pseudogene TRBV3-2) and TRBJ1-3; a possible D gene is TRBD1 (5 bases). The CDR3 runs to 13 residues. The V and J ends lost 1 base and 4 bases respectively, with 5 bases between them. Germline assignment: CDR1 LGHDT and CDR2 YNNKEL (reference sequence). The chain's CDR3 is CASSQGQGNTIYF. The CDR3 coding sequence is TGTGCCAGCAGCCAAGGACAGGGAAACACCATATATTTT.

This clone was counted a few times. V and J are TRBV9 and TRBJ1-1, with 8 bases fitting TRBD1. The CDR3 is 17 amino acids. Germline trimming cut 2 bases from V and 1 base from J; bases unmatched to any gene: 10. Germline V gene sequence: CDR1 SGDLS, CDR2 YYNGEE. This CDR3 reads CASSVGITGGKNTEAFF. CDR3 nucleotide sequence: TGTGCCAGCAGCGTGGGGATAACAGGGGGTAAGAACACTGAAGCTTTCTTT.

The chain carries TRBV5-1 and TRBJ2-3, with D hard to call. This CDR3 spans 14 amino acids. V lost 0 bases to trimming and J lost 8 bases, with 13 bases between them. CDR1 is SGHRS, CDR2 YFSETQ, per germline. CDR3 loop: CASSLGWAFGTQYF. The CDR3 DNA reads TGCGCCAGCAGCTTGGGCTGGGCTTTTGGTACGCAGTATTTT.